The 9 T cell receptor beta chains presented below share a single source sample, sequenced in a study of T cell changes during pregnancy in multiple sclerosis. Here immunoSEQ multiplex PCR was the method, and the copy in TCRdb shows in-frame clones only, minus some. The data hold about 93,000 clones, with about 92% observed a single time. The sample in question was peripheral blood, obtained after pregnancy. The receptor set was obtained from a female donor with multiple sclerosis, enrolled in a pregnancy study.

This chain connects TRBV2 to TRBJ1-1, with D possibly matching TRBD1 (6 bases). The ends were cut back, 7 bases at V and 3 bases at J, with 18 bases in the middle. CDR1 SNHLY and CDR2 FYNNEI come from the germline V gene. The CDR3 spans 15 residues. In DNA form, the CDR3 reads TGTGCCAGCACTCAGGGCAGGGGAGGGGACACTGAAGCTTTCTTT. Translating it yields CASTQGRGGDTEAFF.

The rearrangement joins TRBV5-1 to TRBJ1-1; the D is unclear. In germline, CDR1 is SGHRS, CDR2 YFSETQ. CDR3 size: 11 residues. V lost 0 bases and J 8 bases, leaving 5 bases between the germline ends. CDR3 sequence reads: CASSLEQEAFF. The DNA for the CDR3 is TGCGCCAGCAGCTTGGAACAAGAAGCTTTCTTT.

The rearrangement links TRBV10-1 to TRBJ1-5; D is perhaps TRBD1 (5 bases). Per germline, CDR1 WNHNN and CDR2 SYGVQD (reference sequence). This CDR3 region has 14 residues. Trimming removed 8 bases at V and 4 bases at J, with 15 bases between. This chain's CDR3 is CASSQGPDNQPQHF. The CDR3 coding sequence is TGCGCCAGCTCCCAGGGCCCGGATAATCAGCCCCAGCATTTT.

The chain joins TRBV30 to TRBJ1-1, with 8 positions matching TRBD1. Losses at the gene ends were 4 bases for V and 1 base for J; bases not matched to a gene: 5. CDR1 is GTSNPN and CDR2 is SVGIG in the germline V gene (reference sequence). There are 14 residues in the CDR3. CDR3 sequence: CAWTGGRGNTEAFF. CDR3 bases: TGTGCCTGGACAGGGGGCAGGGGGAACACTGAAGCTTTCTTT.

The chain uses TRBV11-2 and TRBJ2-7, with D perhaps matching TRBD1 (6 bases). The CDR3 contains 15 residues. Trimming took 0 bases from V and 2 from J, leaving 11 bases between them. Looked up from germline, CDR1 is SGHAT and CDR2 is FQNNGV. The CDR3 sequence is CASSLEGTKTYEQYF. The CDR3 DNA sequence: TGTGCCAGCAGCTTAGAAGGGACAAAAACCTACGAGCAGTACTTC.

The chain carries TRBV4-1 and TRBJ1-4; possible D gene TRBD1, 5 bases. The CDR3 spans 18 residues. Germline values: CDR1 MGHRA, CDR2 YSYEKL. The V end lost 0 bases, the J end lost 0 bases, and 14 bases lay between the germline ends. The CDR3 loop reads CASSQDRQGSATNEKLFF. CDR3 in DNA: TGCGCCAGCAGCCAAGATCGGCAGGGATCTGCAACTAATGAAAAACTGTTTTTT.

The chain has TRBV19 and TRBJ1-5, with unresolved D. The CDR3 is 13 amino acids. Germline V lookup: CDR1 LNHDA, CDR2 SQIVND (reference sequence). V lost 7 bases to trimming and J lost 6 bases, with 13 bases between them. CDR3 protein: CASIGGFGQPQHF. CDR3 in DNA: TGTGCCAGTATTGGCGGATTCGGTCAGCCCCAGCATTTT.

The genes are TRBV25-1 and TRBJ2-1; weak D call: TRBD1 (5 bases). Germline V gene sequence: CDR1 MGHDK, CDR2 SYGVNS. There are 13 residues in the CDR3. Trimming pared 2 bases from V and 12 bases from J, leaving 14 bases between. The CDR3 nucleotides read TGTGCCAGCAGTGAAAGAGGTAGGGGCACGCAGTTCTTC. Protein: CASSERGRGTQFF.

The genes are TRBV5-1 and TRBJ2-1; the D gene is possibly TRBD1 (6 bases). Germline lookup yields CDR1 SGHRS and CDR2 YFSETQ. The ends were cut back, 2 bases at V and 5 bases at J, with 17 bases in the middle. This CDR3 is 16 amino acids long. CDR3 bases: TGCGCCAGCAGCTTACAGGGCTGGGTGGGAAACAATGAGCAGTTCTTC. This gives the protein CASSLQGWVGNNEQFF.